The entry that follows covers one T cell receptor beta chain sequence. CDR1 is SGHTA, CDR2 FQGNSA, per germline. The V and J ends lost 2 bases and 6 bases, in that order; junction bases with no gene match: 9. This CDR3 contains 17 residues. Generated by immunoSEQ multiplex PCR, the TCRdb table keeps only in-frame clones and is missing some. The table has about 95,000 clones, almost 75% seen once. The data stem from a study of CD8 T cell repertoires and HIV-1 epitope variants. Across the study: T cells were stimulated with Twenty-five Gag and Nef peptides separately. Tested: three Gag epitope families, Nef HW9 and YT9.

The sequenced material came from uncultured baseline CD8+ T cells from peripheral blood mononuclear cells (PBMCs). The TCR comes from a male donor with HIV. V and J are TRBV7-2 and TRBJ2-1; TRBD2 matches 11 bases. CDR3 amino acids: CASSLTSGGTGGNEQFF. DNA of the CDR3: TGTGCCAGCAGCTTAACTAGCGGGGGTACAGGGGGCAATGAGCAGTTCTTC.